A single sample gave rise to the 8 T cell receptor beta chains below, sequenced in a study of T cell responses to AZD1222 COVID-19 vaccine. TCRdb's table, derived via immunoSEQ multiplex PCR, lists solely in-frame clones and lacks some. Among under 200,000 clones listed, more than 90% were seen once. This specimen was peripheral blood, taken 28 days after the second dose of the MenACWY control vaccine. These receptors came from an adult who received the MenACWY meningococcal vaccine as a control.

CDR3 nucleotides: TGTGCCTGGAGTGCGGACAGGAGGAACACCGGGGAGCTGTTTTTT. Protein sequence: CAWSADRRNTGELFF. The V gene is TRBV30, the J gene TRBJ2-2; 7 nucleotides match TRBD1. The germline gives CDR1 GTSNPN, CDR2 SVGIG (reference sequence). CDR3 length: 15 residues. After removal of 1 base from V and 1 base from J, the junction contained 3 bases not matched to a gene.

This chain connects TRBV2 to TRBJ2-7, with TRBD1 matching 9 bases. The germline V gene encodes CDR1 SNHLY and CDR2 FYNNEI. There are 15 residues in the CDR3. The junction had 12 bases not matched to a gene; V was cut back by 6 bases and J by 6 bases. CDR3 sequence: CASSDSGTGRSEQYF. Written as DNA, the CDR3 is TGTGCCAGCAGCGATTCGGGGACAGGGAGGTCCGAGCAGTACTTC.

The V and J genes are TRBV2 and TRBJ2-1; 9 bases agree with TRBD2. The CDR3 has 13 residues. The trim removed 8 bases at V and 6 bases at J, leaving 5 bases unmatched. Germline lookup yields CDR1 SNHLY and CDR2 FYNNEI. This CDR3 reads CASRREGPNEQFF. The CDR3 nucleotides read TGTGCCAGCCGGCGGGAGGGTCCCAATGAGCAGTTCTTC.

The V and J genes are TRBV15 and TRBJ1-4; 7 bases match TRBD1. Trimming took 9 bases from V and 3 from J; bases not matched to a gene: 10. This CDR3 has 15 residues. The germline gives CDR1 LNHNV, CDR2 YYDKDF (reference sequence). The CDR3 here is CATEVEQGANEKLFF. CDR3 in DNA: TGTGCCACAGAAGTGGAGCAGGGGGCTAATGAAAAACTGTTTTTT.

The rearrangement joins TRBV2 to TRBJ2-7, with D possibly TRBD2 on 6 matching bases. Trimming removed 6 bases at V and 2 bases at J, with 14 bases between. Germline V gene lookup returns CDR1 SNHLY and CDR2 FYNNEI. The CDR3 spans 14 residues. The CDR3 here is CASRTTEGTYEQYF. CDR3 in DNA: TGTGCCAGCAGGACGACGGAGGGAACCTACGAGCAGTACTTC.

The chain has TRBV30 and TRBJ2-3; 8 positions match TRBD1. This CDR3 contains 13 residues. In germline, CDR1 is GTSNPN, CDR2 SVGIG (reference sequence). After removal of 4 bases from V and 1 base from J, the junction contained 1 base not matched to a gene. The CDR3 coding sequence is TGTGCCTGGACGGACAGGGGCACAGATACGCAGTATTTT. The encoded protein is CAWTDRGTDTQYF.

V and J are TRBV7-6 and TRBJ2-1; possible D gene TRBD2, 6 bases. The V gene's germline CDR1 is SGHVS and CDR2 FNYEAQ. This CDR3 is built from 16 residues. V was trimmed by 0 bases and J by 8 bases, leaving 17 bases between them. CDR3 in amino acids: CASSLAPSERGDEQFF. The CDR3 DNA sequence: TGTGCCAGCAGCTTAGCTCCTAGCGAGAGAGGAGATGAGCAGTTCTTC.

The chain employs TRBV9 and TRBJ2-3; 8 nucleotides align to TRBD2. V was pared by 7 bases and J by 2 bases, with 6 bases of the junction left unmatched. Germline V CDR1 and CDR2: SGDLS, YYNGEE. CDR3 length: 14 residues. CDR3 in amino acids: CASPTSGYTDTQYF. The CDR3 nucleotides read TGTGCCAGCCCCACTAGCGGCTACACAGATACGCAGTATTTT.